The 9 T cell receptor beta chains below all came from one sample that was sequenced in a study of T cells in Graves' hyperthyroidism and ophthalmopathy. It was RNA transcripts that yielded the amplified TCR beta CDR3 regions. First-round RT-PCR targeting the TCR CDR3 was performed with the HTBI primer set. TCRdb fed the multiplex PCR reads into MiXCR, producing one record per CDR3 protein. The table shows about 640,000 distinct CDR3 sequences, with around 20% occurring only once. The material sequenced was blood. The source is a young man with Graves' ophthalmopathy.

This chain connects TRBV7-9 to TRBJ1-4; D possibly corresponds to TRBD1 (6 bases). Germline V gene sequence: CDR1 SEHNR, CDR2 FQNEAQ (reference sequence). The CDR3 covers 14 residues. Trimming pared 5 bases from V and 8 bases from J, leaving 15 bases between. CDR3 region: CASSQAGVGEKLFF. The CDR3 DNA is TGTGCCAGCAGCCAGGCAGGGGTGGGCGAAAAACTGTTTTTT. Together with reference TRBV7-9 and TRBJ1-4, the CDR3 gives the full variable domain: DTGVSQNPRHKITKRGQNVTFRCDPISEHNRLYWYRQTLGQGPEFLTYFQNEAQLEKSRLLSDRFSAERPKGSFSTLEIQRTEQGDSAMYLCASSQAGVGEKLFFGSGTQLSVL.

With respect to this clonotype: A much larger clone lies one base from this, so it may be a read error. This chain joins TRBV7-2 and TRBJ1-5; maybe TRBD1 (5 bases). The CDR3 covers 14 residues. Trimming shortened V by 3 bases and J by 9 bases, and 15 bases separated the two germline ends. The V gene's germline CDR1 is SGHTA and CDR2 FQGNSA. The CDR3 nucleotides read TGTGCCAGCAGCTTGACAGCTCCCGGACGGCCCCAGCATTTT. It encodes CASSLTAPGRPQHF.

This clonotype was counted many times. The CDR3 DNA is TGTGCCAGCCTAGGGCAGCCTTACACTGAAGCTTTCTTT. As protein: CASLGQPYTEAFF. This chain connects TRBV28 to TRBJ1-1; D not resolved. CDR1 and CDR2 from the germline V gene are MDHEN and SYDVKM. CDR3 length: 13 amino acids. Trimming stripped 8 bases from V and 3 bases from J, with 13 bases between. Based on the CDR3 plus reference TRBV28 and TRBJ1-1, the full variable domain is DVKVTQSSRYLVKRTGEKVFLECVQDMDHENMFWYRQDPGLGLRLIYFSYDVKMKEKGDIPEGYSVSREKKERFSLILESASTNQTSMYLCASLGQPYTEAFFGQGTRLTVV.

The J gene is TRBJ2-7, the V gene TRBV10-3; TRBD1 or TRBD2 may be the D gene (5 bases each). CDR1 and CDR2 (germline): ENHRY, SYGVKD. The V and J ends lost 7 bases and 2 bases respectively, with 15 bases between them. The CDR3 sequence is 14 residues long. This chain's CDR3 is CAITPGTVAYEQYF. The CDR3 DNA is TGTGCCATCACCCCCGGGACGGTCGCCTACGAGCAGTACTTC.

This clonotype was detected ten times or more. V usage is TRBV18 and J usage is TRBJ2-3; 7 bases are a match to TRBD2. Germline V gene lookup returns CDR1 KGHSH and CDR2 LQKENI. The CDR3 covers 15 residues. Trimming cost V 3 bases and J 3 bases; bases outside gene matches: 6. CDR3 coding DNA: TGTGCCAGCTCACCCCCGCGGGGGTGGACAGATACGCAGTATTTT. Encoded protein: CASSPPRGWTDTQYF.

The genes are TRBV5-6 and TRBJ2-1; the match to TRBD2 covers 10 bases. Germline lookup yields CDR1 SGHDT and CDR2 YYEEEE. The CDR3 loop spans 15 amino acids. V lost 2 bases, J lost 7 bases, and 6 bases stayed unmatched. The CDR3 DNA follows: TGTGCCAGCAGCTTCCTGACTAGCGGGCCAAATGAGCAGTTCTTC. This translates into CASSFLTSGPNEQFF.

This clonotype has just a few counts. A much larger clonotype is one base distant, so this may be a read error. V and J are TRBV28 and TRBJ2-7, with unresolved D. Trimming removed 4 bases at V and 3 bases at J, with 28 bases between. This CDR3 contains 19 residues. The germline V gene encodes CDR1 MDHEN and CDR2 SYDVKM. DNA for the CDR3: TGTGCCAGCAGTTCCCGAATATTGGCCGTTCAGCGTTTGATCTACGAGCAGTACTTC. Amino acid sequence: CASSSRILAVQRLIYEQYF.

This clonotype has at least ten counts. CDR3 region: CASSLGPEFYGYTF. In DNA form, the CDR3 reads TGTGCCAGCAGTTTAGGGCCAGAGTTCTATGGCTACACCTTC. The chain recombines TRBV12-3 or TRBV12-4 with TRBJ1-2; no definite D call. The CDR3 consists of 14 residues. Trimming pared 1 base from V and 4 bases from J, leaving 10 bases between.

The table lists this clonotype with a few counts. The chain carries TRBV4-3 and TRBJ2-2; TRBD1 or TRBD2 may be the D gene (5 bases each). Germline CDR1 is LGHNA and CDR2 is YSLEER. The CDR3 spans 14 residues. V lost 3 bases, J lost 7 bases, and 12 bases lay in between. The CDR3 reads CASSQEVQGGELFF. CDR3 coding DNA: TGCGCCAGCAGCCAGGAGGTTCAGGGCGGGGAGCTGTTTTTT.